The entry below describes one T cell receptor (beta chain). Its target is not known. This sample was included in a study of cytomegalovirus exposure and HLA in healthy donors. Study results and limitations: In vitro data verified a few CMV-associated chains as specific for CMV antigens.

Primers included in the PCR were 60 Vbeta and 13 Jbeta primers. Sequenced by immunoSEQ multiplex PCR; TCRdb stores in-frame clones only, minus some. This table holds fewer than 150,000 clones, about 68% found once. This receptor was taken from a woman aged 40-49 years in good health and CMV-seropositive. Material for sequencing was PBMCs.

CDR3 loop: CASRPGQGGTGELFF. In nucleotides, the CDR3 is TGTGCCAGCAGACCTGGGCAGGGAGGGACCGGGGAGCTGTTTTTT. This rearrangement joins TRBV11-2 to TRBJ2-2; 7 bases are a match to TRBD2. CDR1 is SGHAT and CDR2 is FQNNGV in the germline V gene. This CDR3 has 15 residues. V gave up 6 bases and J gave up 5 bases; unmatched junction bases: 9.